One TCR beta chain is described in this entry. Its antigen is currently unknown. This sample is drawn from a study of cytomegalovirus exposure and HLA in healthy donors. Study context: In a later analysis, the 90 to 150 validation repertoires were reported to have used the same platform as the 666 first-cohort repertoires. General study points: It was around 160 TCR beta chains that were listed as cytomegalovirus-associated. Generally TCR sequences proved uncommon, though certain public TCRs appeared in numerous donors.

Here immunoSEQ multiplex PCR was the method, and the copy in TCRdb shows in-frame clones only, minus some. The sample gives approximately 220,000 clones, approximately 90% of which show up once; 2.6% is in the top ten. Trimming left V 3 bases short and J 1 base short, with 12 bases between. Looked up from germline, CDR1 is KGHSH and CDR2 is LQKENI. The CDR3 sequence is 15 residues long. The TCR was taken from a man younger than 35 in good health and CMV-seronegative. The sequenced sample was PBMCs. The chain uses TRBV18 and TRBJ1-2; possible D gene TRBD1, 5 bases. DNA of the CDR3: TGTGCCAGCTCACCGCCGGGGGGGTATAACTATGGCTACACCTTC. This codes for CASSPPGGYNYGYTF.